The clone carrying this T cell receptor (beta chain) showed up just a few times. The data belong to a study of T cells in Graves' hyperthyroidism and ophthalmopathy. Graves' hyperthyroidism was deemed stable given no ophthalmopathy progression within 18 months. Those with hyperthyroidism were 18 to 65 years old, newly diagnosed, and ill for under 2 months. Template material for amplifying TCR beta CDR3 regions consisted of RNA transcripts. The study used the HTBI primer set for a first-round RT-PCR of the TCR CDR3. From the multiplex PCR reads, TCRdb called clonotypes with MiXCR, one entry per CDR3 protein. The sample holds approximately 700,000 distinct CDR3 sequences, around 15% seen once. The CDR3 is 12 amino acids. The germline V and J ends were trimmed by 2 bases and 7 bases, with 8 bases remaining between them. Germline V gene lookup returns CDR1 MRHNA and CDR2 SNTAGT.

V usage is TRBV6-4 and J usage is TRBJ2-5, with D hard to call. The source of this sequence is a man younger than 30 with Graves' hyperthyroidism. Sequenced material: blood. CDR3 loop: CASSDQWGTQYF. In DNA, the CDR3 is TGTGCCAGCAGTGACCAGTGGGGGACCCAGTACTTC.